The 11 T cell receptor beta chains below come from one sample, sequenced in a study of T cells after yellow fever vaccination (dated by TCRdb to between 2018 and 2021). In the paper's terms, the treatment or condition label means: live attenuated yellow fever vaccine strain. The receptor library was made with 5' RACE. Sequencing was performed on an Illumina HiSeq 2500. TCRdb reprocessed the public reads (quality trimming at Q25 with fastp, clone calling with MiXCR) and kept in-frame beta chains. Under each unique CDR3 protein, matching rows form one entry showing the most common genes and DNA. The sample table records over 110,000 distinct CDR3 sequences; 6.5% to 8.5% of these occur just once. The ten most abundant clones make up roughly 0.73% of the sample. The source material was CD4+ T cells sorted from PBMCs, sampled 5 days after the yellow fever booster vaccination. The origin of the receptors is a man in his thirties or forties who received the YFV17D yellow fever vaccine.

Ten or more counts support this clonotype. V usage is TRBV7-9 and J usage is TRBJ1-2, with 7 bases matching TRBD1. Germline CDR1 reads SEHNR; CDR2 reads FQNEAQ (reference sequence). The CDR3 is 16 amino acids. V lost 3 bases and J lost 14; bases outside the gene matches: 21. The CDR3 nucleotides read TGTGCCAGCAGCTTCCCGTGGAAGGGGGCCGACACAGTAGAGACCTTC. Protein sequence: CASSFPWKGADTVETF. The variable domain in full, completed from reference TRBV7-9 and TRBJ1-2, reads DTGVSQNPRHKITKRGQNVTFRCDPISEHNRLYWYRQTLGQGPEFLTYFQNEAQLEKSRLLSDRFSAERPKGSFSTLEIQRTEQGDSAMYLCASSFPWKGADTVETFGSGTRLTVV.

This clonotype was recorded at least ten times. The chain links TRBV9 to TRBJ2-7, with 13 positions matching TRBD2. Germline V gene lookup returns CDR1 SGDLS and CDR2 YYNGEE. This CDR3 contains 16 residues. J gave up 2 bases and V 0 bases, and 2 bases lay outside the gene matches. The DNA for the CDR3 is TGTGCCAGCAGCGTAGCCGGACTAGCGGGAGCCTACGAGCAGTACTTC. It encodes CASSVAGLAGAYEQYF.

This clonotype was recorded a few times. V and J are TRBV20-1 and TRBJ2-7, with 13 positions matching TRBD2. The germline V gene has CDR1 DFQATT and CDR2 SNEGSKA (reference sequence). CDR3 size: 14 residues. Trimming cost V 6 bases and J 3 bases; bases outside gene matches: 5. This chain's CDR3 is CSAGTSGNHYEQYF. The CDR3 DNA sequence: TGCAGTGCAGGGACTAGCGGGAACCACTACGAGCAGTACTTC.

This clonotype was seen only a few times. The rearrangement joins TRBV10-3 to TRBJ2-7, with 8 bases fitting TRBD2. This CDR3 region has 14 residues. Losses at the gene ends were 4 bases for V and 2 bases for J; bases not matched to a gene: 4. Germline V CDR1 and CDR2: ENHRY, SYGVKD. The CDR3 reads CAISGALAAYEQYF. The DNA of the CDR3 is TGTGCCATCAGTGGGGCACTAGCGGCCTACGAGCAGTACTTC.

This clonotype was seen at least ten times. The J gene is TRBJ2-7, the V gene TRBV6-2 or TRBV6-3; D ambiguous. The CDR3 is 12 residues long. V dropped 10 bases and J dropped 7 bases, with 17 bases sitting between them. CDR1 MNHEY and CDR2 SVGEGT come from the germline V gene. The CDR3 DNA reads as TGTGCCATCGGGTCTAAGCGATGGGAGCAGTACTTC. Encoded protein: CAIGSKRWEQYF.

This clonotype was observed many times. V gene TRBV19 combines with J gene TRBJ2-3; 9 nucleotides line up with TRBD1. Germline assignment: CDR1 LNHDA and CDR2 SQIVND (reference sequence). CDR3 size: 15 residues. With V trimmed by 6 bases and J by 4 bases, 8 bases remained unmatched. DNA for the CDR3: TGTGCCAGTAGAACAACAGGGGGCAACGCAGATACGCAGTATTTT. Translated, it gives CASRTTGGNADTQYF.

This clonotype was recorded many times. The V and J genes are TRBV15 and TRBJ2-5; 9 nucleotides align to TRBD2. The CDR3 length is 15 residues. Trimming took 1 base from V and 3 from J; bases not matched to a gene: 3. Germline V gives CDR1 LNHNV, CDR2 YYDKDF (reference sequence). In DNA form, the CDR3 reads TGTGCCACCAGCAGAGTGGGACTAGCAGAAGAGACCCAGTACTTC. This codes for CATSRVGLAEETQYF.

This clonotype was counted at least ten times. CDR3 in DNA: TGTGCCAGCTCACCACCGAACGGCGGGTTTCAGTACTTC. Translated, it gives CASSPPNGGFQYF. V usage is TRBV18 and J usage is TRBJ2-4, with D tentatively TRBD2 (5 bases). This CDR3 contains 13 residues. Germline V lookup: CDR1 KGHSH, CDR2 LQKENI. V dropped 0 bases and J dropped 11 bases, with 11 bases sitting between them.

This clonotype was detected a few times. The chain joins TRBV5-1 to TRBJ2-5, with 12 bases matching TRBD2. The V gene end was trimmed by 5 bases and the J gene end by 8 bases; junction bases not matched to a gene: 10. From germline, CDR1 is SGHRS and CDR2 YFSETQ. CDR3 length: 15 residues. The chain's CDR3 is CASRPGTSGLRTQYF. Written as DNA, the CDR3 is TGCGCCAGCAGGCCAGGGACTAGCGGGCTCCGCACCCAGTACTTC.

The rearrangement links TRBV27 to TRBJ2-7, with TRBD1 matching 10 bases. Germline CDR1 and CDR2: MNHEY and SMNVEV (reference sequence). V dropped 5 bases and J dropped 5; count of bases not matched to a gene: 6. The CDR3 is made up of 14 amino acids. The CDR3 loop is CASSKRQGAHEQYF. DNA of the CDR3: TGTGCCAGCAGTAAGCGACAGGGGGCCCACGAGCAGTACTTC.

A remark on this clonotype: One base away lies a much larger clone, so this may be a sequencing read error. As DNA, the CDR3 is TGCAGTGCCCCCAAAGACCCGAGCCGATACAATGAGCAGTTCTTC. Amino acid sequence: CSAPKDPSRYNEQFF. The chain links TRBV20-1 to TRBJ2-1; the D is unclear. V lost 6 bases to trimming and J lost 4 bases, with 19 bases between them. This CDR3 is built from 15 residues. Germline V gives CDR1 DFQATT, CDR2 SNEGSKA (reference sequence).